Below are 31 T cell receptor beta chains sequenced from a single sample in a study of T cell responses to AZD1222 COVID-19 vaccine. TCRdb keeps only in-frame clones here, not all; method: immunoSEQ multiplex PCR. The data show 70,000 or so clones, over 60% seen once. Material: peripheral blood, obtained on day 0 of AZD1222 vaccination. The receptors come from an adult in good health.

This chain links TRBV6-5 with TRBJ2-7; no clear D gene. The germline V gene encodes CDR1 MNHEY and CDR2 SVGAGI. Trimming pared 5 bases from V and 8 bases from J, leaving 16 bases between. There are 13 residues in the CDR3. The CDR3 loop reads CASSTDQRGKQYF. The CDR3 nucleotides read TGTGCCAGCAGTACCGACCAGCGAGGCAAGCAGTACTTC.

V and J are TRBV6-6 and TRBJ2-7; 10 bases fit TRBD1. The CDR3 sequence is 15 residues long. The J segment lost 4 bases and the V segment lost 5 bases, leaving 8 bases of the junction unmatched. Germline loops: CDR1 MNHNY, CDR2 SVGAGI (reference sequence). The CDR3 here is CASSKGTGAGYEQYF. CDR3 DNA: TGTGCCAGCAGTAAAGGGACAGGGGCGGGATACGAGCAGTACTTC.

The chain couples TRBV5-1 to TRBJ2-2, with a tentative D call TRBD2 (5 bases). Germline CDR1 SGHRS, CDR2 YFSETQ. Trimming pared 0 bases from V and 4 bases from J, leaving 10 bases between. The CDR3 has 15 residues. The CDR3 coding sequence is TGCGCCAGCAGCTTGGAGGCGGGTAGCACCGGGGAGCTGTTTTTT. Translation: CASSLEAGSTGELFF. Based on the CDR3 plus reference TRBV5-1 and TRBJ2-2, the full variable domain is KAGVTQTPRYLIKTRGQQVTLSCSPISGHRSVSWYQQTPGQGLQFLFEYFSETQRNKGNFPGRFSGRQFSNSRSEMNVSTLELGDSALYLCASSLEAGSTGELFFGEGSRLTVL.

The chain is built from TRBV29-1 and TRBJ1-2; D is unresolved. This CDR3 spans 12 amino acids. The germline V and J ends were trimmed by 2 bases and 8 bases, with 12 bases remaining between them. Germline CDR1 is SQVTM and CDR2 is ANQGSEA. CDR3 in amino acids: CSVEPRHLGYTF. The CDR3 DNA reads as TGCAGCGTTGAACCCCGGCACTTGGGCTACACCTTC.

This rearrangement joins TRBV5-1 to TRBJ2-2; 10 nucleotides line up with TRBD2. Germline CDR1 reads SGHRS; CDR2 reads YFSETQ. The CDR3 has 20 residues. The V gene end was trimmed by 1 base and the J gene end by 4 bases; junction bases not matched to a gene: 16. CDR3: CASSLFSPGRTSGLTGELFF. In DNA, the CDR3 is TGCGCCAGCAGCTTGTTTTCTCCAGGAAGGACTAGCGGACTCACCGGGGAGCTGTTTTTT. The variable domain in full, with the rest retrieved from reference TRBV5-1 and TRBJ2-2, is KAGVTQTPRYLIKTRGQQVTLSCSPISGHRSVSWYQQTPGQGLQFLFEYFSETQRNKGNFPGRFSGRQFSNSRSEMNVSTLELGDSALYLCASSLFSPGRTSGLTGELFFGEGSRLTVL.

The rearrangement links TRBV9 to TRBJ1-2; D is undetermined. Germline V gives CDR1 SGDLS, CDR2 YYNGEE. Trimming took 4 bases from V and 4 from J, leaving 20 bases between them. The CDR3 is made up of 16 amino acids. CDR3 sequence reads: CASSLLPSQVVYGYTF. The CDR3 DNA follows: TGTGCCAGCAGCCTCCTTCCTAGCCAGGTCGTCTATGGCTACACCTTC.

Here the CDR3 reads CASSHYRQGAGELFF. The CDR3 bases are TGTGCCAGCAGTCACTACCGACAGGGGGCCGGGGAGCTGTTTTTT. The rearrangement links TRBV6-2 or TRBV6-3 to TRBJ2-2, with 9 bases that match TRBD1. V was clipped by 5 bases and J by 6 bases; unmatched bases: 7. This CDR3 has 15 residues. Per germline, CDR1 MNHEY and CDR2 SVGEGT.

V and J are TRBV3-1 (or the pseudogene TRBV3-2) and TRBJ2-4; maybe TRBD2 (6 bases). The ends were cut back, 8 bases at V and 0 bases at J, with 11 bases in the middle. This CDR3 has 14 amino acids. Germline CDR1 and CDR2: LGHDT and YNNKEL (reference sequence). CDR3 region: CASSLALAKNIQYF. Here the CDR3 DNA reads TGTGCCAGCTCTCTAGCGTTAGCCAAAAACATTCAGTACTTC.

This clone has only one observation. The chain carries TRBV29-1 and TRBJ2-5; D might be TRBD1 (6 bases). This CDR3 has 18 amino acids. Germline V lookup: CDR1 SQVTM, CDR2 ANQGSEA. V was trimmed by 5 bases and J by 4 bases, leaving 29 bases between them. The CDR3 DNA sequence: TGCAGCGTTCGATCCACCCCCGGGGTGAGGGGGACGGGAGAGACCCAGTACTTC. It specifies CSVRSTPGVRGTGETQYF.

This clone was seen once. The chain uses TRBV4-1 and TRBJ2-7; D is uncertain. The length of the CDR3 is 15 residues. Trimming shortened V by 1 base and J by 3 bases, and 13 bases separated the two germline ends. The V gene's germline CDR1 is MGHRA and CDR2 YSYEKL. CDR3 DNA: TGCGCCAGCAGCCAAGTTGGCGGATCGGGCTACGAGCAGTACTTC. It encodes CASSQVGGSGYEQYF.

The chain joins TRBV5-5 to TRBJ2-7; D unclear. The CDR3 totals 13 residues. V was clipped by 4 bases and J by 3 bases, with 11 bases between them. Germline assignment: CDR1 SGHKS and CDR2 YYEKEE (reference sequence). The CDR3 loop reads CASSLDGFYEQYF. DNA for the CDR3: TGTGCCAGCAGCCTGGACGGGTTCTACGAGCAGTACTTC.

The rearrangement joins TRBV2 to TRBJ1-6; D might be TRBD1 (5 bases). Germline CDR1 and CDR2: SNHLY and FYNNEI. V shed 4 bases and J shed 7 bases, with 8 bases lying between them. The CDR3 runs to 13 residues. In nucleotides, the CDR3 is TGTGCCAGCAGTGGACAGCCAAATTCACCCCTCCACTTT. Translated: CASSGQPNSPLHF. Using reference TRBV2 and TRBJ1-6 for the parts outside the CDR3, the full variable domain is EPEVTQTPSHQVTQMGQEVILRCVPISNHLYFYWYRQILGQKVEFLVSFYNNEISEKSEIFDDQFSVERPDGSNFTLKIRSTKLEDSAMYFCASSGQPNSPLHFGNGTRLTVT.

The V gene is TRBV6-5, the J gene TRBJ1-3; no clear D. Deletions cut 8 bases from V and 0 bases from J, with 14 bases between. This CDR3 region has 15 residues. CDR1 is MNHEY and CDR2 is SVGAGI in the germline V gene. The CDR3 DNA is TGTGCCAGCCGAGAGGACGGTCTCTCTGGAAACACCATATATTTT. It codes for CASREDGLSGNTIYF.

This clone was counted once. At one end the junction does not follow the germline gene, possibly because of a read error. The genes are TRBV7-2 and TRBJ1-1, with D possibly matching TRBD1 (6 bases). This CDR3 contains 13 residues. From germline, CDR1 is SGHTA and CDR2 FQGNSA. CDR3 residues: CASSLAHGQGIVF. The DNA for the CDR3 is TGTGCCAGCAGCTTAGCGCATGGGCAGGGGATTGTCTTT.

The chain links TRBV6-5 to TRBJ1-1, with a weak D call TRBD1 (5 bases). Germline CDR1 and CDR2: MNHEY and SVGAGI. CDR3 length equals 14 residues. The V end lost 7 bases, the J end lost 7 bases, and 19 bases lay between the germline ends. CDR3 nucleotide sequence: TGTGCCAGCAAAGGGGTTGGGGGGATAGTTGAAGCTTTCTTT. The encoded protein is CASKGVGGIVEAFF.

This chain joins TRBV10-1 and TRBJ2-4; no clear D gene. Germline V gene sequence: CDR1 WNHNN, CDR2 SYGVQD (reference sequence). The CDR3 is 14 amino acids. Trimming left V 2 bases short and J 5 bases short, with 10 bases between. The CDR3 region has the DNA TGCGCCAGCAGTGAGGGTGGCACCGAAAACATTCAGTACTTC. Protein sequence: CASSEGGTENIQYF.

CDR3 nucleotides: TGCGCCAGCACCTTAATAGAAGGGGGGGGCGCGATGCCCGGGGAGCTGTTTTTT. This translates into CASTLIEGGGAMPGELFF. V and J are TRBV10-2 and TRBJ2-2; D possibly corresponds to TRBD2 (7 bases). CDR3 length: 18 residues. The ends were cut back, 7 bases at V and 6 bases at J, with 27 bases in the middle. Germline V CDR1 and CDR2: WSHSY, SAAADI.

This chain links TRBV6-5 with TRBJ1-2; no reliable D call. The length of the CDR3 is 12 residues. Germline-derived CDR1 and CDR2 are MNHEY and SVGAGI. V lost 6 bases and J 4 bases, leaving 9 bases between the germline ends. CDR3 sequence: CASSPAGYGYTF. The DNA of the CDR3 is TGTGCCAGCAGCCCGGCGGGCTATGGCTACACCTTC.

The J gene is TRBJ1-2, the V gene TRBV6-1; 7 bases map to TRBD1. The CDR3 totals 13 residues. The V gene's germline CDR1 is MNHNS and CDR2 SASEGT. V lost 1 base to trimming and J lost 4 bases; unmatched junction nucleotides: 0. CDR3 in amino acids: CASSEGQGYGYTF. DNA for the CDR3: TGTGCCAGCAGTGAAGGACAGGGCTATGGCTACACCTTC.

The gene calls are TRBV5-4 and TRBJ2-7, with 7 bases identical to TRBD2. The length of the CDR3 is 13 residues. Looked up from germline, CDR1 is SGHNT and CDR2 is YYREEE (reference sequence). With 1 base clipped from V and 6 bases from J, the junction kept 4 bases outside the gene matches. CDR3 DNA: TGTGCCAGCAGCTTGTATAGGGAGGGCGAGCAGTACTTC. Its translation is CASSLYREGEQYF.

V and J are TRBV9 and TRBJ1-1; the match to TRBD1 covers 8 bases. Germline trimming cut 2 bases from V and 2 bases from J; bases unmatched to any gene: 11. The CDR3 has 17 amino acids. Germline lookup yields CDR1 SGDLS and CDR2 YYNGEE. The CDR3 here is CASSVAPPQGANTEAFF. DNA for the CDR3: TGTGCCAGCAGCGTGGCCCCCCCCCAGGGGGCAAACACTGAAGCTTTCTTT.

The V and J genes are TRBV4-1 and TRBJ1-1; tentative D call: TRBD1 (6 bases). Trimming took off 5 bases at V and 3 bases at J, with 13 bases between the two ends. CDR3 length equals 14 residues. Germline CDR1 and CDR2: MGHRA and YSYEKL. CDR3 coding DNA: TGCGCCAGCAGCGACAGAACAGGGTACACTGAAGCTTTCTTT. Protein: CASSDRTGYTEAFF.

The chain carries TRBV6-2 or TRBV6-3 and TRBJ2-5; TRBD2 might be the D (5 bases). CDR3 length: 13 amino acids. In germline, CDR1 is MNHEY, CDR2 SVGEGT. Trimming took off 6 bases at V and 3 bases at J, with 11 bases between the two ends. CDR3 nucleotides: TGTGCCAGCAGATACGGGGTGGAAGAGACCCAGTACTTC. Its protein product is CASRYGVEETQYF.

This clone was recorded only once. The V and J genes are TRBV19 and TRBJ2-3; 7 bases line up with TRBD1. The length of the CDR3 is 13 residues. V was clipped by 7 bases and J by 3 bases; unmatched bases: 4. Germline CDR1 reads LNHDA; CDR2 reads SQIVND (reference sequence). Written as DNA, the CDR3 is TGTGCCAGTACAGGGACAGCAACAGATACGCAGTATTTT. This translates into CASTGTATDTQYF.

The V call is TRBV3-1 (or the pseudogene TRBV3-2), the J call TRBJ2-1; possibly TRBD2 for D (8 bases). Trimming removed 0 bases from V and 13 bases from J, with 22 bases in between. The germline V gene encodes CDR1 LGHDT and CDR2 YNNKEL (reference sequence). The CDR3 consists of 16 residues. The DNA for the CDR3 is TGTGCCAGCAGCCAAGATTTAGGACTAGCCGGACAGGATCAGTTCTTC. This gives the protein CASSQDLGLAGQDQFF.

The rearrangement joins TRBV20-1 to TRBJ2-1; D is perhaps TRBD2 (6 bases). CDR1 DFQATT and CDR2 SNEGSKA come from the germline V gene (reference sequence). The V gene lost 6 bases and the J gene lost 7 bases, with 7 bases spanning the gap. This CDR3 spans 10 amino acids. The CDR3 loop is CSAEGNEQFF. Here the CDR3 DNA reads TGCAGTGCGGAGGGTAATGAGCAGTTCTTC.

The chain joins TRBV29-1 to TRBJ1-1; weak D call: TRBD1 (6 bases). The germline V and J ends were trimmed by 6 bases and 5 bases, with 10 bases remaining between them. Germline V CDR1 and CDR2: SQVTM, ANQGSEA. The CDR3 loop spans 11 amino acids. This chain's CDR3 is CSVGAGTEAFF. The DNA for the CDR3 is TGCAGCGTGGGGGCGGGAACTGAAGCTTTCTTT.

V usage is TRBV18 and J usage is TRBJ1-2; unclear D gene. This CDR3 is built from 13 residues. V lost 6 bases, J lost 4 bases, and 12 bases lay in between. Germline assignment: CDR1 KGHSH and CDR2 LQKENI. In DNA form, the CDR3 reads TGTGCCAGCTCCAGGCAGGATAGCTATGGCTACACCTTC. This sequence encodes CASSRQDSYGYTF.

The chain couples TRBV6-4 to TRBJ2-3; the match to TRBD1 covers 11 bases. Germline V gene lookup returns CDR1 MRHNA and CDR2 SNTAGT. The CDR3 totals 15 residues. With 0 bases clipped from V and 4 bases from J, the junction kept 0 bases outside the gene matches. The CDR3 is CASSDSGQGADTQYF. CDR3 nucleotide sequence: TGTGCCAGCAGTGACTCGGGACAGGGGGCAGATACGCAGTATTTT.

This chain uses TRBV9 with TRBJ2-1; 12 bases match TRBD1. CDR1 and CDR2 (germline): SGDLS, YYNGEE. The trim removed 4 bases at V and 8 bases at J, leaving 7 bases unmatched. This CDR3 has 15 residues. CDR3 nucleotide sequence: TGTGCCAGCAGCTTTTCAGGGACAGGGGGCCATGAGCAGTTCTTC. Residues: CASSFSGTGGHEQFF.

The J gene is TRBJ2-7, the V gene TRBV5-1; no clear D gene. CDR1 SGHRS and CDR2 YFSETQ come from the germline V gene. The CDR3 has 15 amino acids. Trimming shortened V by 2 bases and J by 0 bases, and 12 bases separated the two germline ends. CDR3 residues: CASSFATAASYEQYF. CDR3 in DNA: TGCGCCAGCAGCTTTGCCACTGCGGCCTCCTACGAGCAGTACTTC.